This TCR beta chain was profiled in a study of identical twins. Study-level findings and limits: In cord blood, abundant beta clonotypes had fewer insertions; memory showed no trend.

cDNA molecules carried unique molecular identifiers, and template switching added a universal primer site. A single record per CDR3 protein comes from TCRdb applying MiXCR to the 5' RACE reads. Seen here are some 730,000 distinct CDR3 sequences, 15% to 20% observed once, and the top ten hold 10% to 15%. This clonotype was detected a few times. Its antigen is unidentified. The data also belong to a second study, concerning T cells expressing NK-cell markers. From that report: Whether expanded NKG2C+ T cell clones were HCMV specific stayed uncertain.

This sequence was found in a young woman in good health. Input material: PBMCs.

The CDR3 sequence is CSASKGFAYEQYF. The DNA of the CDR3 is TGCAGTGCTAGTAAGGGGTTTGCCTACGAGCAGTACTTC. The chain links TRBV20-1 to TRBJ2-7; a weak D match, TRBD1 (5 bases). The V end was cut by 3 bases, the J end by 2 bases, with 11 bases between. There are 13 residues in the CDR3. From germline, CDR1 is DFQATT and CDR2 SNEGSKA (reference sequence).